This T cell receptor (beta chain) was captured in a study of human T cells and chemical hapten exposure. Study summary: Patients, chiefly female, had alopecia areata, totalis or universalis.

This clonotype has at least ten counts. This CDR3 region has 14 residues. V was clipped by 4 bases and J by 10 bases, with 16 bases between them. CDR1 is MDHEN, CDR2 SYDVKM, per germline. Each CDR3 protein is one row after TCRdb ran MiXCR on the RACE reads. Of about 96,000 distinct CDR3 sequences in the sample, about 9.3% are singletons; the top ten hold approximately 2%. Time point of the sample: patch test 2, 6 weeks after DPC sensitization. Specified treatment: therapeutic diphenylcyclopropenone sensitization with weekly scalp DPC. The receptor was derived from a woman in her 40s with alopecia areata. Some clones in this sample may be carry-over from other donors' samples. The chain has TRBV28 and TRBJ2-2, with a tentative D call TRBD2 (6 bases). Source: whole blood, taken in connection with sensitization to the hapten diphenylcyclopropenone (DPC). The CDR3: CASSSTAGVEELFF. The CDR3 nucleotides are TGTGCCAGCAGTTCCACAGCGGGCGTCGAGGAGCTGTTTTTT.